The rows below give T cell receptor beta chains drawn from one sample of a study of T cells after yellow fever vaccination. TCRdb independently ran MiXCR on the 5' RACE reads; one entry per CDR3 protein. The sample consists of more than 300,000 distinct CDR3 sequences, around a tenth of them appearing once. The sequencing here drew on CD4+ T cells sorted from PBMCs, taken 45 days after the yellow fever booster vaccination. The receptors come from a man between 18 and 29 years old who received the YFV17D yellow fever vaccine. Each CDR3 is given with its conserved first and last residue. D genes are given only for firm matches. Clone size is stated in some rows and not others, as once, few, many or a class when expanded.

TRBJ2-5	TRBD2	TRBV28	few	CASRERGSLQYF	TGTGCCAGCAGAGAGCGGGGGAGCCTCCAGTACTTC
TRBJ2-5	.	TRBV5-1	many	CASSRPGVRETQYF	TGCGCCAGCAGCCGACCGGGGGTGCGGGAGACCCAGTACTTC
TRBJ2-1	TRBD1	TRBV6-6	.	CASSGQVSYNEQFF	TGTGCCAGCAGCGGACAGGTCTCCTACAATGAGCAGTTCTTC
TRBJ2-4	.	TRBV5-6	few	CASSSQELAKNIQYF	TGTGCCAGCAGCTCACAGGAATTAGCCAAAAACATTCAGTACTTC
TRBJ2-3	TRBD2	TRBV5-1	.	CASNVTSGGFTDTQYF	TGCGCCAGCAACGTGACTAGCGGGGGGTTCACAGATACGCAGTATTTT
TRBJ1-2	.	TRBV4-3	few	CASSQEGGGSGYTF	TGCGCCAGCAGCCAAGAAGGGGGAGGGAGCGGCTACACCTTC
TRBJ1-2	.	TRBV9	.	CASSVGQPYGYTF	TGTGCCAGCAGCGTAGGGCAGCCCTATGGCTACACCTTC
TRBJ1-2	.	TRBV2	few	CASSEAGVIYGYTF	TGTGCCAGCAGTGAAGCAGGGGTCATCTATGGCTACACCTTC
TRBJ1-3	.	TRBV7-3	few	CASSQTVAGSGNTIYF	TGTGCCAGCAGCCAAACGGTTGCTGGCTCTGGAAACACCATATATTTT
TRBJ2-5	.	TRBV3-1	few	CASSQEGAVAETQYF	TGTGCCAGCAGCCAGGAGGGAGCGGTCGCTGAGACCCAGTACTTC
TRBJ1-1	.	TRBV7-9	few	CASSHEPSEAFF	TGTGCCAGCAGCCACGAGCCGTCTGAAGCTTTCTTT
TRBJ1-5	.	TRBV19	.	CASSMRETRYFQPQHF	TGTGCCAGTAGTATGCGTGAGACCAGATATTTCCAGCCCCAGCATTTT
TRBJ2-1	TRBD2	TRBV4-1	few	CASSLTSGGASLNEQFF	TGCGCCAGCAGCCTGACTAGCGGGGGGGCCTCCCTGAATGAGCAGTTCTTC
TRBJ1-1	.	TRBV27	many	CASSLTFSNINTEAFF	TGTGCCAGCAGTTTAACTTTTTCGAATATAAACACTGAAGCTTTCTTT
TRBJ1-2	.	TRBV5-1	few	CASSLGQLYGYTF	TGCGCCAGCAGCTTGGGACAGCTCTATGGCTACACCTTC
TRBJ2-5	TRBD2	TRBV18	.	CASSPWTSGYLGTQYF	TGTGCCAGCTCACCTTGGACTAGCGGCTATCTTGGGACCCAGTACTTC
TRBJ2-1	.	TRBV29-1	few	CSVELPYSYNEQFF	TGCAGCGTTGAACTGCCTTACTCCTACAATGAGCAGTTCTTC
TRBJ2-3	.	TRBV12-3/TRBV12-4	.	CASSRHLTDTQYF	TGTGCCAGCAGCCGCCATCTCACAGATACGCAGTATTTT
TRBJ2-3	TRBD1	TRBV20-1	.	CSASDRGRTDTQYF	TGCAGTGCTAGCGACAGGGGGCGGACAGATACGCAGTATTTT
TRBJ1-6	.	TRBV27	few	CASSPGRGANSPLHF	TGTGCCAGCAGCCCGGGAAGGGGGGCTAATTCACCCCTCCACTTT
TRBJ2-3	.	TRBV12-3/TRBV12-4	few	CATTPFGSSTDTQYF	TGTGCCACTACCCCTTTTGGGTCTAGCACAGATACGCAGTATTTT
TRBJ1-5	.	TRBV6-5	many	CASSYGSTWPQHF	TGTGCCAGCAGTTACGGGTCCACTTGGCCCCAGCATTTT
TRBJ2-6	.	TRBV19	.	CASSIDQGSGANVLTF	TGTGCCAGTAGTATAGATCAAGGCTCTGGGGCCAACGTCCTGACTTTC
TRBJ2-2	TRBD2	TRBV19	few	CATIRGRAGGYNTGELFF	TGTGCCACCATACGGGGGCGCGCGGGGGGCTATAACACCGGGGAGCTGTTTTTT
TRBJ2-4	.	TRBV5-1	few	CASSPRPVIGENIQYF	TGCGCCAGCAGCCCCCGGCCGGTTATAGGCGAAAACATTCAGTACTTC
TRBJ1-2	.	TRBV12-3/TRBV12-4	.	CASSAQEYGYTF	TGTGCCAGCAGCGCTCAAGAGTATGGCTACACCTTC
TRBJ1-2	.	TRBV5-4	few	CASRDRGDYGYTF	TGTGCCAGCAGAGACAGAGGCGACTATGGCTACACCTTC
TRBJ1-5	.	TRBV20-1	many	CSARPGAGSNQPQHF	TGCAGTGCTAGACCAGGGGCTGGTAGCAATCAGCCCCAGCATTTT
TRBJ1-5	.	TRBV7-8	.	CASSLGRVGQPQHF	TGTGCCAGCAGCTTAGGCAGGGTGGGTCAGCCCCAGCATTTT
TRBJ1-1	.	TRBV11-2	.	CASSLEAMGGFTEAFF	TGTGCCAGCAGCTTAGAAGCGATGGGGGGCTTTACTGAAGCTTTCTTT
TRBJ2-7	.	TRBV2	few	CASSEDGRGEQYF	TGTGCCAGCAGTGAAGACGGCCGGGGGGAGCAGTACTTC
TRBJ1-1	TRBD1	TRBV10-3	few	CAITNLPGQVNTEAFF	TGTGCCATCACCAATCTGCCGGGACAGGTGAACACTGAAGCTTTCTTT
TRBJ1-1	TRBD1	TRBV20-1	few	CSARDRGRGDTEAFF	TGCAGTGCGAGGGACAGGGGGCGGGGGGACACTGAAGCTTTCTTT
TRBJ2-1	TRBD1	TRBV7-6	.	CASSSPRDRGLYNEQFF	TGTGCCAGCAGCTCCCCCCGGGACAGGGGGCTTTACAATGAGCAGTTCTTC
TRBJ2-1	.	TRBV5-1	few	CASSLWGDNEQFF	TGCGCCAGCAGCTTGTGGGGTGACAATGAGCAGTTCTTC
TRBJ2-1	.	TRBV7-9	few	CASSREGGRGGNEQFF	TGTGCCAGCTCTCGCGAGGGGGGCAGGGGTGGCAATGAGCAGTTCTTC
TRBJ2-5	.	TRBV6-5	few	CASSSTTSRKGKETQYF	TGTGCCAGCAGTTCGACGACTAGTAGGAAGGGAAAAGAGACCCAGTACTTC
TRBJ2-2	.	TRBV29-1	many	CSVDKLDTGELFF	TGCAGCGTTGACAAACTCGACACCGGGGAGCTGTTTTTT
TRBJ2-5	.	TRBV5-1	few	CASSSNNYFQETQYF	TGCGCCAGCAGCTCAAACAACTACTTCCAAGAGACCCAGTACTTC
TRBJ2-1	.	TRBV3-1	many	CASSPRYNEQFF	TGTGCCAGCAGCCCGCGCTACAATGAGCAGTTCTTC
TRBJ2-3	TRBD2	TRBV5-1	.	CASSISGVEDTQYF	TGCGCCAGCAGCATTAGCGGGGTGGAGGATACGCAGTATTTT
TRBJ1-1	.	TRBV6-5	.	CASSYGDDGRSEAFF	TGTGCCAGCAGTTACGGGGACGATGGGAGGTCTGAAGCTTTCTTT
TRBJ1-6	TRBD1	TRBV7-9	many	CASSLVGTENSPLHF	TGTGCCAGCAGCTTAGTGGGGACAGAAAATTCACCCCTCCACTTT
TRBJ2-5	.	TRBV20-1	few	CSTGDWGGQETQYF	TGCAGTACGGGGGACTGGGGTGGGCAAGAGACCCAGTACTTC
TRBJ2-3	.	TRBV10-3	few	CAISNRDTTDTQYF	TGTGCCATCAGTAACCGGGACACCACAGATACGCAGTATTTT